The T cell receptor beta chain under discussion was sequenced for a study of cytomegalovirus exposure and HLA in healthy donors. Points from the study as a whole: In a later analysis, TCR beta V- and J-gene trimming was associated with a missense DCLRE1C variant. Presence/absence results assume similar sequencing depth per donor, which may not hold.

Amplification used 60 Vbeta primers and 13 Jbeta primers. Repertoires were generated with immunoSEQ multiplex PCR, while TCRdb's copy carries only in-frame clones and drops some. Of about 180,000 clones in the sample, around 80% were seen once. As for this clone: Antigen specificity is unknown.

Germline-derived CDR1 and CDR2 are SGHRS and YFSETQ. The CDR3 loop spans 15 amino acids. V was clipped by 0 bases and J by 4 bases, with 13 bases between them. The TCR comes from a woman in her thirties in good health and CMV-seronegative. This chain joins TRBV5-1 and TRBJ1-2; no definite D call. Material: PBMCs. CDR3 residues: CASSLGIPGSYGYTF. CDR3 sequence (DNA): TGCGCCAGCAGCTTGGGGATCCCAGGAAGCTATGGCTACACCTTC.